This is a list of T cell receptor beta chains from one sample in a study of T cell responses to AZD1222 COVID-19 vaccine. Assay used: immunoSEQ multiplex PCR; TCRdb lists only in-frame clones, some missing. The data contain fewer than 110,000 clones, 90% to 95% of them singletons. Sequenced material: peripheral blood, taken on day 0 of AZD1222 vaccination. The receptors stem from an adult in good health. The CDR3 runs from the conserved cysteine through the conserved F or W. Each record gives: J gene, CDR3 length, clone size, D gene, V gene, CDR3 protein, CDR3 DNA. The D gene is left open where the match is weak. Expanded clones are given a class, and other clones once, few, many or no size at all.

J gene: TRBJ2-7; CDR3 length: 16; clone size: NA; D gene: TRBD2; V gene: TRBV14; CDR3 protein: CASSQATSGLTYEQYF; CDR3 DNA: TGTGCCAGCAGCCAAGCAACTAGCGGGCTGACCTACGAGCAGTACTTC
J gene: TRBJ2-7; CDR3 length: 15; clone size: NA; D gene: TRBD2; V gene: TRBV6-1; CDR3 protein: CASSEELAGSYEQYF; CDR3 DNA: TGTGCCAGCAGTGAAGAGCTAGCGGGATCCTACGAGCAGTACTTC
J gene: TRBJ2-3; CDR3 length: 13; clone size: NA; D gene: NA; V gene: TRBV7-2; CDR3 protein: CASSTSLTDTQYF; CDR3 DNA: TGTGCCAGCAGCACCAGCCTCACAGATACGCAGTATTTT
J gene: TRBJ2-7; CDR3 length: 12; clone size: NA; D gene: NA; V gene: TRBV20-1; CDR3 protein: CSASFATYEQYF; CDR3 DNA: TGCAGTGCTAGTTTTGCGACCTACGAGCAGTACTTC
J gene: TRBJ2-7; CDR3 length: 16; clone size: NA; D gene: TRBD2; V gene: TRBV7-4; CDR3 protein: CASSLPTGTSRYEQYF; CDR3 DNA: TGTGCCAGCAGTCTTCCCACCGGGACTAGCAGATACGAGCAGTACTTC
J gene: TRBJ2-7; CDR3 length: 14; clone size: NA; D gene: TRBD1; V gene: TRBV5-1; CDR3 protein: CASTRTGGIYEQYF; CDR3 DNA: TGCGCCAGCACCCGGACAGGGGGCATCTACGAGCAGTACTTC
J gene: TRBJ2-3; CDR3 length: 13; clone size: NA; D gene: NA; V gene: TRBV10-3; CDR3 protein: CAISGGREDTQYF; CDR3 DNA: TGTGCCATCAGTGGGGGGCGGGAGGATACGCAGTATTTT
J gene: TRBJ2-1; CDR3 length: 14; clone size: NA; D gene: TRBD1; V gene: TRBV5-1; CDR3 protein: CASSSGQVYNEQFF; CDR3 DNA: TGCGCCAGCAGCTCCGGACAGGTATACAATGAGCAGTTCTTC
J gene: TRBJ1-1; CDR3 length: 15; clone size: NA; D gene: NA; V gene: TRBV6-5; CDR3 protein: CASSRASSGNTEAFF; CDR3 DNA: TGTGCCAGCAGTCGGGCCAGCTCAGGGAACACTGAAGCTTTCTTT
J gene: TRBJ1-3; CDR3 length: 17; clone size: NA; D gene: TRBD1; V gene: TRBV10-3; CDR3 protein: CASAGTAMSNSGNTIYF; CDR3 DNA: TGTGCCTCAGCCGGGACAGCCATGTCAAACTCTGGAAACACCATATATTTT
J gene: TRBJ1-4; CDR3 length: 16; clone size: NA; D gene: NA; V gene: TRBV19; CDR3 protein: CASSIRPPGTNEKLFF; CDR3 DNA: TGTGCCAGTAGTATTCGGCCGCCGGGGACTAATGAAAAACTGTTTTTT
J gene: TRBJ2-7; CDR3 length: 15; clone size: NA; D gene: TRBD1; V gene: TRBV18; CDR3 protein: CASSPLGQVSGEQYF; CDR3 DNA: TGTGCCAGCTCACCACTGGGACAGGTCTCGGGGGAGCAGTACTTC
J gene: TRBJ1-2; CDR3 length: 12; clone size: NA; D gene: NA; V gene: TRBV2; CDR3 protein: CASNTGVDGYTF; CDR3 DNA: TGTGCCAGCAACACGGGGGTGGATGGCTACACCTTC
J gene: TRBJ2-1; CDR3 length: 15; clone size: NA; D gene: NA; V gene: TRBV30; CDR3 protein: CAWRGGVALYNEQFF; CDR3 DNA: TGTGCCTGGAGAGGAGGAGTGGCGCTTTACAATGAGCAGTTCTTC
J gene: TRBJ2-5; CDR3 length: 15; clone size: NA; D gene: TRBD2; V gene: TRBV11-2; CDR3 protein: CASSLRLAVGETQYF; CDR3 DNA: TGTGCCAGCAGCTTAAGACTAGCGGTTGGGGAGACCCAGTACTTC
J gene: TRBJ1-4; CDR3 length: 16; clone size: NA; D gene: TRBD1; V gene: TRBV24-1; CDR3 protein: CATSDSSPQGREKLFF; CDR3 DNA: TGTGCCACCAGTGACTCATCCCCACAGGGGAGGGAAAAACTGTTTTTT
J gene: TRBJ2-2; CDR3 length: 16; clone size: NA; D gene: TRBD2; V gene: TRBV19; CDR3 protein: CASSRGLADNTGELFF; CDR3 DNA: TGTGCCAGTAGTAGAGGACTAGCGGATAACACCGGGGAGCTGTTTTTT
J gene: TRBJ2-7; CDR3 length: 15; clone size: NA; D gene: NA; V gene: TRBV3-1/TRBV3-2; CDR3 protein: CASSRSTAPSYEQYF; CDR3 DNA: TGTGCCAGCAGCCGGTCGACAGCCCCCTCCTACGAGCAGTACTTC
J gene: TRBJ2-2; CDR3 length: 16; clone size: few; D gene: TRBD2; V gene: TRBV19; CDR3 protein: CASSRTSGSQHRELFF; CDR3 DNA: TGTGCCAGTAGTCGGACTAGCGGGAGTCAGCACCGGGAGCTGTTTTTT
J gene: TRBJ1-2; CDR3 length: 13; clone size: NA; D gene: TRBD1; V gene: TRBV5-6; CDR3 protein: CASSFGQAGGYTF; CDR3 DNA: TGTGCCAGCAGTTTTGGACAGGCGGGAGGCTACACCTTC
J gene: TRBJ1-2; CDR3 length: 18; clone size: NA; D gene: NA; V gene: TRBV28; CDR3 protein: CASSRGLSGWQGLAGYTF; CDR3 DNA: TGTGCCAGCAGCAGAGGATTATCCGGCTGGCAGGGGCTTGCTGGCTACACCTTC
J gene: TRBJ2-4; CDR3 length: 16; clone size: few; D gene: NA; V gene: TRBV7-2; CDR3 protein: CASSSPGLRAKNIQYF; CDR3 DNA: TGTGCCAGCAGCTCACCGGGCCTCAGGGCCAAAAACATTCAGTACTTC
J gene: TRBJ1-3; CDR3 length: 12; clone size: NA; D gene: NA; V gene: TRBV9; CDR3 protein: CASSVGGNTIYF; CDR3 DNA: TGTGCCAGCAGCGTAGGGGGTAACACCATATATTTT